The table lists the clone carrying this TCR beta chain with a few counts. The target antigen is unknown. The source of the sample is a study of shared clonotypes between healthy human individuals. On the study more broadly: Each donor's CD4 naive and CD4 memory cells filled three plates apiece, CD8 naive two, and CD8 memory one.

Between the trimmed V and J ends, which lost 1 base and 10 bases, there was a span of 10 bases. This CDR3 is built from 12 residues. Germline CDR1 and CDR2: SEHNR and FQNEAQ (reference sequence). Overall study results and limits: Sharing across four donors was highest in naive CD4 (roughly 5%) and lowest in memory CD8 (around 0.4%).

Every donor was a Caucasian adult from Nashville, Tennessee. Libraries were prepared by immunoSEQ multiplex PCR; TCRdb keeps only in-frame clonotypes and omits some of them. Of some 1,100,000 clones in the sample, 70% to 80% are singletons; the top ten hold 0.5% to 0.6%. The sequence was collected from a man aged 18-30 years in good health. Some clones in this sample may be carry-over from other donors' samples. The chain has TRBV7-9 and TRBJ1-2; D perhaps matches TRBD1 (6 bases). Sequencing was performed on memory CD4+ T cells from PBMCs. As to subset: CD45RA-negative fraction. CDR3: CASSLERTDYTF. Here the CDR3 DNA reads TGTGCCAGCAGCTTAGAGAGGACAGACTACACCTTC.